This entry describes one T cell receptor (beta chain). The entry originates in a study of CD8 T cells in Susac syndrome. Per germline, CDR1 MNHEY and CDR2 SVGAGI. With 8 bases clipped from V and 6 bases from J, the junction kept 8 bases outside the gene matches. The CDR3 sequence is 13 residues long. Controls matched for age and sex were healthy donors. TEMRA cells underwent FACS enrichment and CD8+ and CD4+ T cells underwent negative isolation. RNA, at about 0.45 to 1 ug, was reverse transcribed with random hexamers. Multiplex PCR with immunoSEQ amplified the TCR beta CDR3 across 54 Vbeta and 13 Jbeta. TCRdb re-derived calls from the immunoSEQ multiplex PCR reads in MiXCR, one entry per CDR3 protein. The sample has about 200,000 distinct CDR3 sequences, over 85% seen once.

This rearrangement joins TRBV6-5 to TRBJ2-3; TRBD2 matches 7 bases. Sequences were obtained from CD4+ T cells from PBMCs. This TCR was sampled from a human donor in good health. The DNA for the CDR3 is TGTGCCAGCCGCCGGCGGGGGAAGGATACGCAGTATTTT. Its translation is CASRRRGKDTQYF.